This TCR beta chain was sequenced in a study of blood T cells in healthy people across ages. The second PCR ran about 6 to 12 cycles with a sample-barcoded 5' primer and J-beta primers. TCRdb redid the calling of the 5' RACE reads with MiXCR, one entry per CDR3 protein. This sample has fewer than 900,000 distinct CDR3 sequences; approximately 43% occur once, and the top ten carry roughly 20%. CDR1 MNHEY and CDR2 SMNVEV come from the germline V gene (reference sequence). Trimming took 5 bases from V and 1 from J; bases not matched to a gene: 10. This CDR3 is 17 amino acids long. The source of this sequence is a woman in her fifties or sixties in good health. The chain is built from TRBV27 and TRBJ1-5, with 8 bases lining up with TRBD1. Sample: blood. The DNA of the CDR3 is TGTGCCAGCAGTAAAGACAGGGGCGCAGGAAGCAATCAGCCCCAGCATTTT. It translates to CASSKDRGAGSNQPQHF.